This T cell receptor beta chain originates from a study of cytomegalovirus exposure and HLA in healthy donors. Notes on the study in general: V segments that were indistinguishable, TRBV6-2 and TRBV6-3 among them, were omitted from analysis. Three chains linked to CMV were shown in vitro to be specific for CMV antigens. Available immune exposure information was restricted to CMV serostatus only.

Germline V gene lookup returns CDR1 MGHRA and CDR2 YSYEKL. There are 16 residues in the CDR3. Deletions cut 0 bases from V and 4 bases from J, with 15 bases between. PCR used 60 Vbeta primers and 13 Jbeta primers. Profiling relied on immunoSEQ multiplex PCR, and the TCRdb table lists in-frame clones only, not all of them. This table has about 170,000 clones, almost 80% appearing once. Comments on this clone: No antigen is known for it.

The specimen was PBMCs. V and J are TRBV4-1 and TRBJ1-2; tentative D call: TRBD1 (5 bases). The clonotype originates from a woman aged 45-60 years in good health and CMV-seropositive. CDR3 sequence reads: CASSQEGLGESYGYTF. The CDR3 DNA reads as TGCGCCAGCAGCCAAGAGGGACTTGGGGAGAGCTATGGCTACACCTTC.